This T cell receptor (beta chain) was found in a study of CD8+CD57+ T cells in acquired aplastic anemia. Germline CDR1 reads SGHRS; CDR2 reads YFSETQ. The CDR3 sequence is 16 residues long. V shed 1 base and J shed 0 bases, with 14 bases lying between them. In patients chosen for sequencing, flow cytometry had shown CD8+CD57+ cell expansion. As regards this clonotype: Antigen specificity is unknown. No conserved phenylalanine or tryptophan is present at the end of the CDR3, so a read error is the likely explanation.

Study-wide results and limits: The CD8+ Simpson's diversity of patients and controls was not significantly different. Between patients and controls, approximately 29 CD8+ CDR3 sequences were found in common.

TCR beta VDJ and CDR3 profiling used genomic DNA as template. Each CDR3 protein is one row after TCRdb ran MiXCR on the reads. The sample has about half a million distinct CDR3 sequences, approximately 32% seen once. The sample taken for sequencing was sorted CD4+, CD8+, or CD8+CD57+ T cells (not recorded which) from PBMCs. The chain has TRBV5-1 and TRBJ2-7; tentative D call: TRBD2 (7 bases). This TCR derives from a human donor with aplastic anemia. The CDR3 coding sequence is TGCGCCAGCAGCTTGCGGGGGGCGCGGAGCTCCTACGAGCAGTACCTC. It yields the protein CASSLRGARSSYEQYL.